Listed here are 27 T cell receptor beta chains from one sample, sequenced in a study of shared clonotypes between healthy human individuals. Measured with immunoSEQ multiplex PCR; TCRdb has only the in-frame clones, and not every one. The repertoire consists of under 2,500,000 clones, with around 95% occurring once and the leading ten covering 0.1% to 0.15%. Sequencing was done on a sample of naive CD4+ T cells sorted from blood. The subset is: CD45RA+ positively selected. The receptors were gathered from a man aged 18 to 30 in good health.

The sample holds a few counts of this clone. This sequence joins TRBV30 and TRBJ2-7, with TRBD2 matching over 10 bases. Unmatched junction bases numbered 13, after V lost 7 bases and J lost 7 bases. Per the germline V gene, CDR1 is GTSNPN and CDR2 is SVGIG (reference sequence). The CDR3 spans 14 residues. Here the CDR3 reads CASGGLAGVREQYF. The CDR3 region has the DNA TGTGCCTCGGGGGGGCTAGCGGGAGTAAGGGAGCAGTACTTC.

V and J are TRBV4-2 and TRBJ2-3; no definite D call. The V end was cut by 5 bases, the J end by 1 base, with 13 bases between. The germline V gene has CDR1 LGHNA and CDR2 YNFKEQ. The CDR3 runs 15 residues. DNA of the CDR3: TGTGCCAGCAGCTATTACTCAGGTGGCACAGATACGCAGTATTTT. Translated: CASSYYSGGTDTQYF.

The chain links TRBV30 to TRBJ1-2; D is unresolved. The V end was cut by 1 base, the J end by 7 bases, with 16 bases between. The CDR3 contains 14 residues. CDR1 GTSNPN and CDR2 SVGIG come from the germline V gene (reference sequence). The CDR3 region is CAWSALGSTAGYTF. In DNA, the CDR3 is TGTGCCTGGAGTGCACTGGGGAGTACGGCTGGCTACACCTTC.

The chain carries TRBV14 and TRBJ2-7; D call uncertain. The CDR3 totals 14 residues. CDR1 and CDR2 from the germline V gene are SGHDN and FVKESK. V was trimmed by 1 base and J by 5 bases, leaving 12 bases between them. The CDR3 nucleotides read TGTGCCAGCAGCCAAGTCGCAAACCGGAACGAGCAGTACTTC. It yields the protein CASSQVANRNEQYF.

Note on this clone: This sample also contains other DNA sequences that code for the same CDR3. This sequence joins TRBV6-5 and TRBJ2-2; D is perhaps TRBD1 (5 bases). V was trimmed by 0 bases and J by 0 bases, leaving 5 bases between them. The V gene's germline CDR1 is MNHEY and CDR2 SVGAGI. The CDR3 is 15 residues long. The CDR3 here is CASSYSGANTGELFF. The CDR3 nucleotides read TGTGCCAGCAGTTACTCAGGGGCGAACACCGGGGAGCTGTTTTTT.

This clone was seen only a few times. This rearrangement joins TRBV19 to TRBJ1-6; D remains unclear. This CDR3 region has 13 residues. Germline V gene lookup returns CDR1 LNHDA and CDR2 SQIVND (reference sequence). The V end lost 3 bases, the J end lost 7 bases, and 7 bases lay between the germline ends. CDR3: CASSIAGNSPLHF. Here the CDR3 DNA reads TGTGCCAGTAGTATTGCGGGGAATTCACCCCTCCACTTT.

The chain is built from TRBV10-3 and TRBJ1-1; 8 bases are a match to TRBD1. V lost 6 bases and J lost 1; bases outside the gene matches: 4. The CDR3 is 14 residues long. CDR1 is ENHRY and CDR2 is SYGVKD in the germline V gene. The CDR3 here is CAIRWDRTNTEAFF. CDR3 sequence (DNA): TGTGCCATCAGATGGGACAGGACGAACACTGAAGCTTTCTTT.

The DNA for the CDR3 is TGTGCCAGCAGCTTAGAACGGACTAGAAGGACAGATACGCAGTATTTT. As protein: CASSLERTRRTDTQYF. This chain joins TRBV11-2 and TRBJ2-3, with 7 bases lining up with TRBD2. This CDR3 is built from 16 residues. CDR1 is SGHAT and CDR2 is FQNNGV in the germline V gene. V was pared by 0 bases and J by 3 bases, with 6 bases of the junction left unmatched.

This clone was seen a handful of times. Other DNA sequences within the sample encode an identical CDR3. This chain links TRBV30 with TRBJ1-1; D is ambiguous. The germline V gene encodes CDR1 GTSNPN and CDR2 SVGIG (reference sequence). The CDR3 length is 13 residues. The V end lost 5 bases, the J end lost 0 bases, and 10 bases lay between the germline ends. CDR3 sequence reads: CAWGRGLNTEAFF. DNA for the CDR3: TGTGCCTGGGGGCGTGGACTGAACACTGAAGCTTTCTTT. Full variable domain (missing parts from reference TRBV30 and TRBJ1-1): SQTIHQWPATLVQPVGSPLSLECTVEGTSNPNLYWYRQAAGRGLQLLFYSVGIGQISSEVPQNLSASRPQDRQFILSSKKLLLSDSGFYLCAWGRGLNTEAFFGQGTRLTVV.

The chain employs TRBV5-1 and TRBJ2-7; a possible D gene is TRBD2 (5 bases). This CDR3 has 12 residues. Trimming removed 7 bases from V and 2 bases from J, with 10 bases in between. The germline gives CDR1 SGHRS, CDR2 YFSETQ. The DNA of the CDR3 is TGCGCCAGCGGTGCCGGGGCCTACGAGCAGTACTTC. This encodes CASGAGAYEQYF.

This clone was picked up a small number of times. V is TRBV14 and J is TRBJ2-2; no reliable D call. CDR3 length: 13 residues. The ends were cut back, 6 bases at V and 4 bases at J, with 9 bases in the middle. Germline V gives CDR1 SGHDN, CDR2 FVKESK. DNA for the CDR3: TGTGCCAGCAGTGAATGGCTCACCGGGGAGCTGTTTTTT. Its protein is CASSEWLTGELFF. Variable domain in full (rest from reference TRBV14 and TRBJ2-2): EAGVTQFPSHSVIEKGQTVTLRCDPISGHDNLYWYRRVMGKEIKFLLHFVKESKQDESGMPNNRFLAERTGGTYSTLKVQPAELEDSGVYFCASSEWLTGELFFGEGSRLTVL.

V usage is TRBV5-1 and J usage is TRBJ2-3; the D gene is possibly TRBD2 (5 bases). There are 14 residues in the CDR3. The V end lost 0 bases, the J end lost 5 bases, and 10 bases lay between the germline ends. Germline CDR1 SGHRS, CDR2 YFSETQ. CDR3 region: CASSLAGIGDTQYF. The CDR3 nucleotides are TGCGCCAGCAGCTTGGCCGGGATAGGAGATACGCAGTATTTT.

The chain couples TRBV2 to TRBJ1-5; D gene uncertain. Germline values: CDR1 SNHLY, CDR2 FYNNEI. This CDR3 region has 13 residues. Trimming shortened V by 3 bases and J by 2 bases, and 5 bases separated the two germline ends. CDR3 sequence (DNA): TGTGCCAGCAGTGACAATGGCAATCAGCCCCAGCATTTT. This sequence encodes CASSDNGNQPQHF. Full variable domain (missing parts from reference TRBV2 and TRBJ1-5): EPEVTQTPSHQVTQMGQEVILRCVPISNHLYFYWYRQILGQKVEFLVSFYNNEISEKSEIFDDQFSVERPDGSNFTLKIRSTKLEDSAMYFCASSDNGNQPQHFGDGTRLSIL.

As for this clone: Other nucleotide sequences from this sample produce the same CDR3. The CDR3 is CASSWGQNYEQYF. For the CDR3, the DNA is TGTGCCAGCAGTTGGGGACAGAACTACGAGCAGTACTTC. The chain links TRBV28 to TRBJ2-7, with 7 bases aligning to TRBD1. The CDR3 runs 13 residues. V lost 4 bases to trimming and J lost 3 bases; unmatched junction nucleotides: 3. The germline gives CDR1 MDHEN, CDR2 SYDVKM. The complete variable domain, with remaining parts taken from reference TRBV28 and TRBJ2-7, reads DVKVTQSSRYLVKRTGEKVFLECVQDMDHENMFWYRQDPGLGLRLIYFSYDVKMKEKGDIPEGYSVSREKKERFSLILESASTNQTSMYLCASSWGQNYEQYFGPGTRLTVT.

The J gene is TRBJ2-2, the V gene TRBV5-1; 7 bases are shared with TRBD1. Germline V gives CDR1 SGHRS, CDR2 YFSETQ. V was pared by 4 bases and J by 0 bases, with 6 bases of the junction left unmatched. CDR3 length: 16 amino acids. The CDR3 loop is CASSLTGIANTGELFF. The CDR3 nucleotides are TGCGCCAGCAGCCTGACAGGGATCGCGAACACCGGGGAGCTGTTTTTT.

This rearrangement joins TRBV7-9 to TRBJ2-3; D remains ambiguous. Per germline, CDR1 SEHNR and CDR2 FQNEAQ (reference sequence). The CDR3 covers 12 residues. V dropped 5 bases and J dropped 5 bases, with 8 bases sitting between them. The CDR3 coding sequence is TGTGCCAGCAGCGGCCCGGGAGATACGCAGTATTTT. Translating gives CASSGPGDTQYF.

The chain recombines TRBV19 with TRBJ2-7, with 9 positions matching TRBD1. With V trimmed by 6 bases and J by 2 bases, 11 bases remained unmatched. From germline, CDR1 is LNHDA and CDR2 SQIVND (reference sequence). This CDR3 contains 16 residues. DNA for the CDR3: TGTGCCAGTAGCCCACCCGGGACAGGGAACACCTACGAGCAGTACTTC. Protein sequence: CASSPPGTGNTYEQYF.

The J gene is TRBJ1-1, the V gene TRBV10-2, with 10 bases aligning to TRBD1. The V and J ends lost 5 bases and 9 bases, in that order; junction bases with no gene match: 6. Germline CDR1 WSHSY, CDR2 SAAADI. This CDR3 has 13 residues. The CDR3 spells CASSNRDRGQAFF. CDR3 in DNA: TGCGCCAGCAGTAACCGGGACAGGGGTCAAGCTTTCTTT.

The chain employs TRBV4-3 and TRBJ2-2; D might be TRBD1 (6 bases). CDR3 length: 15 residues. The V end was cut by 0 bases, the J end by 8 bases, with 13 bases between. CDR1 and CDR2 from the germline V gene are LGHNA and YSLEER. For the CDR3, the DNA is TGCGCCAGCAGCCAAGATTGGGCAGGGGCGGGGGAGCTGTTTTTT. Protein product: CASSQDWAGAGELFF.

The genes are TRBV2 and TRBJ2-5, with 7 bases that match TRBD1. The germline V gene has CDR1 SNHLY and CDR2 FYNNEI. The CDR3 is made up of 13 amino acids. V lost 6 bases, J lost 5 bases, and 6 bases stayed unmatched. CDR3 sequence: CASSPDRVETQYF. The CDR3 bases are TGTGCCAGCAGCCCCGACAGGGTGGAGACCCAGTACTTC. Supplemented by reference TRBV2 and TRBJ2-5, the full variable domain reads EPEVTQTPSHQVTQMGQEVILRCVPISNHLYFYWYRQILGQKVEFLVSFYNNEISEKSEIFDDQFSVERPDGSNFTLKIRSTKLEDSAMYFCASSPDRVETQYFGPGTRLLVL.

This clone was observed a single time. V usage is TRBV2 and J usage is TRBJ2-1; a weak D match, TRBD1 (6 bases). The ends were cut back, 7 bases at V and 4 bases at J, with 14 bases in the middle. This CDR3 contains 14 residues. The germline V gene has CDR1 SNHLY and CDR2 FYNNEI. The CDR3 protein is CASMTGGQYNEQFF. The CDR3, as DNA: TGTGCCAGCATGACAGGAGGCCAATACAATGAGCAGTTCTTC.

Written as DNA, the CDR3 is TGTGCCAGCAGCTTAGCCGAACAGGGTGGAGAGACCCAGTACTTC. Translated: CASSLAEQGGETQYF. This sequence joins TRBV7-9 and TRBJ2-5; weak D call: TRBD1 (6 bases). The CDR3 has 15 amino acids. V was clipped by 0 bases and J by 4 bases, with 12 bases between them. Germline values: CDR1 SEHNR, CDR2 FQNEAQ (reference sequence).

This clone was detected once. The sample holds other DNA sequences that translate to the same CDR3. The chain joins TRBV5-1 to TRBJ2-7; possible D gene TRBD1, 5 bases. Trimming removed 0 bases at V and 4 bases at J, with 8 bases between. This CDR3 has 13 amino acids. From germline, CDR1 is SGHRS and CDR2 YFSETQ. The CDR3 sequence is CASSLGTTYEQYF. The CDR3 DNA sequence: TGCGCCAGCAGCTTGGGGACAACTTACGAGCAGTACTTC.

This chain uses TRBV10-3 with TRBJ2-7; D is undetermined. Per germline, CDR1 ENHRY and CDR2 SYGVKD. Trimming shortened V by 3 bases and J by 2 bases, and 5 bases separated the two germline ends. The CDR3 loop spans 12 amino acids. The CDR3 protein is CAISEEAYEQYF. The CDR3 coding sequence is TGTGCCATCAGTGAAGAGGCCTACGAGCAGTACTTC.

The V and J genes are TRBV7-2 and TRBJ2-5, with TRBD2 identical over 14 bases. Germline lookup yields CDR1 SGHTA and CDR2 FQGNSA. CDR3 length: 16 amino acids. The V segment lost 5 bases and the J segment 3 bases; nucleotides outside the gene matches: 5. The CDR3 here is CASSRGLAGAEETQYF. CDR3 DNA sequence: TGTGCCAGCAGCCGGGGACTAGCGGGAGCAGAAGAGACCCAGTACTTC.

V and J are TRBV5-1 and TRBJ2-3; 7 nucleotides align to TRBD1. This CDR3 has 15 amino acids. Unmatched junction bases numbered 5, after V lost 4 bases and J lost 0 bases. From germline, CDR1 is SGHRS and CDR2 YFSETQ. The CDR3 is CASSPQGLSTDTQYF. CDR3 nucleotide sequence: TGCGCCAGCAGCCCACAGGGGCTTAGCACAGATACGCAGTATTTT.

J is TRBJ2-3 and V is TRBV6-5; 7 bases are a match to TRBD2. Germline assignment: CDR1 MNHEY and CDR2 SVGAGI. V lost 3 bases to trimming and J lost 8 bases; unmatched junction nucleotides: 14. This CDR3 is 16 amino acids long. The CDR3 sequence is CASSYPGTTGRPTQYF. In DNA form, the CDR3 reads TGTGCCAGCAGTTATCCCGGGACTACGGGCCGTCCTACGCAGTATTTT.